Listed here are 3 T cell receptor beta chains from one sample, sequenced in a study of monozygotic twins with inflammatory bowel disease. TCRdb re-analyzed the 5' RACE reads; it lists each CDR3 protein once, without DNA. The sample includes approximately 400,000 distinct CDR3 sequences. Specimen: blood. These receptors were taken from a human donor with ulcerative colitis or Crohn's disease, or a healthy co-twin of an affected twin (not recorded which).

This chain joins TRBV12-3 or TRBV12-4 and TRBJ1-6. CDR3 length equals 11 residues. CDR3 sequence reads: CASSLGGPLHF.

The chain combines TRBV9 with TRBJ2-1; there is no DNA to check the TCRdb D call of TRBD2. From germline, CDR1 is SGDLS and CDR2 YYNGEE. CDR3 length equals 16 residues. CDR3 sequence: CASSVAGTTATNEQFF. Variable domain in full (rest from reference TRBV9 and TRBJ2-1): DSGVTQTPKHLITATGQRVTLRCSPRSGDLSVYWYQQSLDQGLQFLIQYYNGEERAKGNILERFSAQQFPDLHSELNLSSLELGDSALYFCASSVAGTTATNEQFFGPGTRLTVL.

V is TRBV11-1 and J is TRBJ1-4; TCRdb's assignment of TRBD1 cannot be checked, as there is no DNA. The CDR3 totals 18 residues. Germline V gives CDR1 SGHAT, CDR2 FQDESV (reference sequence). CDR3 sequence reads: CASSPTGGYDATNEKLFF.